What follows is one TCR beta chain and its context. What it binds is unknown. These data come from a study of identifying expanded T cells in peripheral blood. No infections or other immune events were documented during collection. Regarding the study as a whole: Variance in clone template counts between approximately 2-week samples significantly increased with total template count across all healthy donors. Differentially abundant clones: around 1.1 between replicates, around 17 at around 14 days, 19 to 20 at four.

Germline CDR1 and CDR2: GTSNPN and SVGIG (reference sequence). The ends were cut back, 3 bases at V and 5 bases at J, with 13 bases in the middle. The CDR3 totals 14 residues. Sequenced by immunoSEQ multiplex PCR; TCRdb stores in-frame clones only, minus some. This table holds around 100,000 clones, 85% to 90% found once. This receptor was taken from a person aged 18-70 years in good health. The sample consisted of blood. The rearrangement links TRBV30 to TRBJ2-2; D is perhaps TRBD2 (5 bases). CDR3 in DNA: TGTGCCTGGAGGACCGGGGTATGGACCGGGGAGCTGTTTTTT. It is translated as CAWRTGVWTGELFF.